This TCR beta chain originates from a study of T cells in Graves' hyperthyroidism and ophthalmopathy. The overall study: At the time of initial diagnosis and before any treatment, peripheral blood was collected.

The CDR3 extends over 15 amino acids. Trimming pared 4 bases from V and 4 bases from J, leaving 17 bases between. Per germline, CDR1 LGHDT and CDR2 YNNKEL (reference sequence). Study-wide points: Clonotypes that were expanded in thyroid above 0.001 mostly appeared in blood too. Ophthalmopathy and stable hyperthyroidism were separated by a 13 V-J model.

Amplified TCR beta CDR3 regions came from RNA transcripts. First-round RT-PCR targeting the TCR CDR3 was performed with the HTBI primer set. TCRdb reanalysed the multiplex PCR reads using MiXCR and keeps one entry per CDR3 protein. The sample lists about 560,000 distinct CDR3 sequences, around 15% occurring once. Patients with uncontrolled infections, other autoimmune diseases, pregnancy or lactation were excluded. This clonotype was recorded at least ten times. The antigen is not known. Specimen: blood. The chain recombines TRBV3-1 with TRBJ2-7, with D hard to call. This TCR was sampled from a young woman with Graves' hyperthyroidism. The CDR3 spells CASSPTLTNLYEQYF. The CDR3 DNA is TGTGCCAGCAGCCCGACCTTGACAAACCTATACGAGCAGTACTTC.